Listed below are T cell receptor beta chains from one sample, sequenced in a study of T cell repertoires in cytomegalovirus infection. The antigens of these receptors remain unknown. TCRdb analysed the reads with MiXCR anew, one entry per CDR3 protein. The sample includes some 480,000 distinct CDR3 sequences, 33% of them seen just once. The sequencing used cultured PBMCs, collected from culture after CMV antigen stimulation. The origin of the receptors is a human donor in good health (CMV status not recorded). Some clones in this sample may be carry-over from other donors' samples. Each CDR3 is given with its conserved first and last residue. The D gene is left open where the match is weak. Part of the rows lack a size; the others show once, few, many or a class for expanded clones.

CDR3,DNA,D,size,V,J
CSARVARANYSNQPQHF,TGCAGTGCTAGAGTAGCCAGGGCAAACTATAGCAATCAGCCCCAGCATTTT,NA,NA,TRBV20-1,TRBJ1-5
CASSPGTGNPQHF,TGTGCCAGCAGCCCCGGGACAGGGAATCCCCAGCATTTT,TRBD1,few,TRBV7-2,TRBJ1-5
CASSERAGYMNTEAFF,TGTGCCAGCAGTGAAAGGGCAGGATACATGAACACTGAAGCTTTCTTT,NA,few,TRBV6-1,TRBJ1-1
CASNPTGIGQFF,TGTGCCAGCAATCCCACAGGGATCGGGCAGTTCTTC,NA,few,TRBV6-2/TRBV6-3,TRBJ2-1
CASSYRGVPYNEQFF,TGTGCCAGCAGCTACCGGGGAGTCCCCTACAATGAGCAGTTCTTC,NA,NA,TRBV9,TRBJ2-1
CASSLGGLAGVNEQFF,TGTGCTAGCAGCTTAGGGGGACTAGCGGGAGTGAATGAGCAGTTCTTC,TRBD2,NA,TRBV7-6,TRBJ2-1
CASRGGQGNPPQHF,TGTGCCAGCAGGGGGGGACAGGGCAATCCTCCCCAGCATTTT,TRBD1,NA,TRBV2,TRBJ1-5
CASSLAGTGSYGYTF,TGTGCCAGCAGCTTAGCCGGGACAGGAAGCTATGGCTACACCTTC,TRBD1,few,TRBV7-2,TRBJ1-2
CASSKRQGRNYGYTF,TGTGCCAGCAGCAAAAGACAGGGTAGAAACTATGGCTACACCTTC,TRBD1,NA,TRBV5-6,TRBJ1-2
CASSPAIREIHTGELFF,TGTGCCAGCAGCCCAGCTATACGGGAGATCCACACCGGGGAGCTGTTTTTT,NA,many,TRBV7-2,TRBJ2-2
CASSQGYWNTEAFF,TGTGCCAGCAGCCAGGGGTATTGGAACACTGAAGCTTTCTTT,NA,few,TRBV7-2,TRBJ1-1
CASSGTYYNSYEQYF,TGTGCCAGCAGCGGGACATACTATAATTCCTACGAGCAGTACTTC,NA,NA,TRBV6-1,TRBJ2-7
CASSSPLQGALEKLFF,TGTGCCAGCAGCTCGCCGTTGCAGGGGGCTTTGGAAAAACTGTTTTTT,TRBD1,NA,TRBV5-8,TRBJ1-4
CASSVGSADTQYF,TGTGCCAGTAGTGTCGGGAGTGCAGATACGCAGTATTTT,NA,few,TRBV19,TRBJ2-3
CASSFDVTGYYGYTF,TGTGCCAGCAGCTTTGACGTAACAGGGTACTATGGCTACACCTTC,NA,few,TRBV7-2,TRBJ1-2
CASSSQSPHTEAFF,TGTGCCAGCAGCTCCCAGAGCCCTCACACTGAAGCTTTCTTT,NA,NA,TRBV7-2,TRBJ1-1
CASSSNTEAFF,TGTGCCAGCAGTTCTAACACTGAAGCTTTCTTT,NA,many,TRBV11-2,TRBJ1-1
CATLRDKTYEQYF,TGTGCCACCCTCCGGGACAAGACCTACGAGCAGTACTTC,NA,NA,TRBV10-3,TRBJ2-7
CASSVQRFNEQFF,TGTGCCAGCAGCGTACAACGGTTCAATGAGCAGTTCTTC,NA,NA,TRBV7-2,TRBJ2-1
CASSTTSGRASEQYF,TGTGCCAGCAGCACAACTAGCGGGAGAGCCAGCGAGCAGTACTTC,TRBD2,NA,TRBV9,TRBJ2-7
CASSLETGVLSGNTIYF,TGTGCCAGCAGCTTAGAGACAGGGGTATTGTCCGGAAACACCATATATTTT,TRBD1,NA,TRBV7-8,TRBJ1-3
CASNPVLAGSYEQYF,TGTGCCAGCAATCCTGTACTAGCGGGAAGCTACGAGCAGTACTTC,TRBD2,NA,TRBV11-2,TRBJ2-7
CASSPSGGRKTYEQYF,TGTGCCAGCAGTCCTTCTGGCGGGAGAAAAACCTACGAGCAGTACTTC,TRBD2,few,TRBV28,TRBJ2-7
CAIRNRASYEQYF,TGTGCCATCAGAAACAGGGCCTCCTACGAGCAGTACTTC,NA,once,TRBV10-3,TRBJ2-7
CASSSDRVGGNQPQHF,TGTGCCAGCAGCTCCGACAGGGTGGGAGGCAATCAGCCCCAGCATTTT,TRBD1,NA,TRBV7-4,TRBJ1-5
CASSHGLAGAGRSYEQYF,TGCGCCAGCAGCCATGGACTAGCGGGAGCCGGGCGGTCCTACGAGCAGTACTTC,TRBD2,NA,TRBV4-1,TRBJ2-7
CASIIMRDRGPANQPQHF,TGTGCCAGTATTATCATGAGGGACAGGGGGCCTGCAAATCAGCCCCAGCATTTT,TRBD1,NA,TRBV19,TRBJ1-5
CASSLGQGASYEQFF,TGTGCCAGCAGCTTAGGGCAGGGGGCAAGTTATGAGCAGTTCTTC,TRBD1,NA,TRBV7-2,TRBJ2-1
CASSAGSGRGEKLFF,TGTGCCAGCAGCGCAGGCTCCGGCAGGGGTGAAAAACTGTTTTTT,NA,few,TRBV7-2,TRBJ1-4
CASSLEQGATNEKLFF,TGTGCCAGCAGTTTAGAACAGGGGGCAACTAATGAAAAACTGTTTTTT,TRBD1,few,TRBV12-3/TRBV12-4,TRBJ1-4
CASIGTYTGELFF,TGTGCCAGCATCGGGACGTACACCGGGGAGCTGTTTTTT,NA,NA,TRBV6-6,TRBJ2-2
CASSLVLGQGNEKLFF,TGTGCCAGCAGTTTAGTCTTGGGACAGGGGAATGAAAAACTGTTTTTT,TRBD1,once,TRBV28,TRBJ1-4
CASSVRDSTDTQYF,TGTGCCAGCAGCGTAAGGGATAGCACAGATACGCAGTATTTT,NA,few,TRBV9,TRBJ2-3
CASSPTSGRKIQYF,TGTGCCAGCAGCCCTACTAGCGGGAGGAAGATTCAGTACTTC,TRBD2,many,TRBV7-2,TRBJ2-4
CASSSQDSLPYEQYF,TGTGCCAGCAGCTCTCAGGACTCGTTACCCTACGAGCAGTACTTC,NA,NA,TRBV7-2,TRBJ2-7
CASSQAGSGANVLTF,TGCGCCAGCAGCCAAGCGGGTTCTGGGGCCAACGTCCTGACTTTC,NA,few,TRBV4-1,TRBJ2-6
CASANQGLGNEQFF,TGTGCTAGTGCCAACCAGGGTCTTGGGAATGAGCAGTTCTTC,NA,NA,TRBV12-5,TRBJ2-1
CASSQSRGGEETQYF,TGCGCCAGCAGTCAATCCAGAGGGGGGGAAGAGACCCAGTACTTC,NA,NA,TRBV23-1,TRBJ2-5
CASSSGLGQGGLSGNTIYF,TGTGCCAGCAGCTCCGGCCTGGGACAGGGCGGTTTGTCTGGAAACACCATATATTTT,TRBD1,many,TRBV7-2,TRBJ1-3
CSALTSGTDTQYF,TGCAGTGCCCTGACTAGCGGGACAGATACGCAGTATTTT,TRBD2,many,TRBV20-1,TRBJ2-3
CASSPIGPGSYEQYF,TGTGCCAGCAGTCCCATAGGACCAGGATCCTACGAGCAGTACTTC,NA,NA,TRBV27,TRBJ2-7
CASSRPTGSDEQFF,TGTGCCAGCAGCCGACCGACAGGGTCGGATGAGCAGTTCTTC,TRBD1,NA,TRBV4-2,TRBJ2-1
CASSLATGGGNTIYF,TGTGCCAGCAGCTTAGCGACAGGGGGGGGAAACACCATATATTTT,TRBD1,few,TRBV7-2,TRBJ1-3